This T cell receptor (beta chain) was sequenced during a study of blood T cell repertoires in COVID-19. Whole-study context: Italy, Spain and the United States were the sources of the convalescent and acute COVID-19 samples. Sample material is recorded as cDNA or gDNA derived from T cells, B-cell-depleted T cells, or PBMCs.

Original processing notes: Reference gene primers were amplified, and this amplification served to estimate nucleated cell counts. Here immunoSEQ multiplex PCR was the method, and the copy in TCRdb shows in-frame clones only, minus some. V, J and clone size reflect that table, while D and trimming were determined from the DNA. The sample contains 160,000 or so clones, 82% of which appear only once. J was trimmed by 0 bases and V by 3 bases; bases with no gene match: 2. Germline V gene lookup returns CDR1 SGHTA and CDR2 FQGNSA. This CDR3 contains 14 residues. The sequence came from a woman aged 70-85 years with acute or convalescent COVID-19. V usage is TRBV7-2 and J usage is TRBJ2-7, with TRBD2 matching over 7 bases. The sample was peripheral blood. This chain's CDR3 is CASSFGTNSYEQYF. Here the CDR3 DNA reads TGTGCCAGCAGCTTCGGGACTAACTCCTACGAGCAGTACTTC.